The 9 T cell receptor beta chains listed next were all sequenced from one sample in a study of blood T cells in healthy people across ages. A J-beta primer mix and a sample-barcoded 5' primer were used in a second PCR of roughly 7 to 12 cycles. TCRdb called the 5' RACE reads again in MiXCR, with one record for every CDR3 protein. Here the sample spans approximately 780,000 distinct CDR3 sequences, under 30% being singletons. The same sample was also used in a study of T cells of mothers and their children.

Sequencing was done on a sample of blood. The receptors derive from a boy aged 5-17 years in good health.

This chain links TRBV20-1 with TRBJ2-5, with 9 bases that match TRBD2. CDR1 is DFQATT and CDR2 is SNEGSKA in the germline V gene (reference sequence). V shed 1 base and J 0 bases; nucleotides not matched to a gene: 6. The length of the CDR3 is 16 residues. CDR3 loop: CSARGKRGAYQETQYF. As DNA, the CDR3 is TGCAGTGCTAGAGGCAAGCGGGGGGCGTACCAAGAGACCCAGTACTTC.

This clonotype was picked up a small number of times. The gene calls are TRBV12-3 or TRBV12-4 and TRBJ2-5, with TRBD2 matching 7 bases. Near its end, the DNA agrees better with TRBJ2-7, so the J call may be wrong. The CDR3 is 14 residues long. DNA of the CDR3: TGTGCCAGCAGTCTCTCCGGGAGGCTCTACGAGCAGTACTTC. Translating gives CASSLSGRLYEQYF.

This chain links TRBV7-2 with TRBJ2-5; 7 bases map to TRBD1. The J call may be wrong; the DNA end is better matched by TRBJ2-7. From germline, CDR1 is SGHTA and CDR2 FQGNSA. The CDR3 covers 15 residues. The CDR3: CASSLDREAVYEQYF. The CDR3 coding sequence is TGTGCCAGCAGCCTCGACAGGGAAGCTGTCTACGAGCAGTACTTC.

This clonotype was found a few times. One end of the junction does not line up with germline, which may come from a read error. The chain employs TRBV18 and TRBJ2-4, with 9 bases lining up with TRBD2. Germline V gene sequence: CDR1 KGHSH, CDR2 LQKENI. The CDR3 covers 15 residues. The CDR3 DNA reads as TGTGCCAGCTCACCTGGCGGGGGGGCCATAAACATTCAGTACTTC. It codes for CASSPGGGAINIQYF. The full variable domain, completed using reference TRBV18 and TRBJ2-4, is NAGVMQNPRHLVRRRGQEARLRCSPMKGHSHVYWYRQLPEEGLKFMVYLQKENIIDESGMPKERFSAEFPKEGPSILRIQQVVRGDSAAYFCASSPGGGAINIQYFGAGTRLSVL.

DNA of the CDR3: TGTGCCAGCAGTGTGGGAGGGACAGTTCCGTCCTACGAGCAGTACTTC. Its translation: CASSVGGTVPSYEQYF. The rearrangement uses TRBV12-3 or TRBV12-4 and TRBJ2-7; TRBD1 or TRBD2 may be the D gene (7 bases each). Trimming took 5 bases from V and 1 from J, leaving 18 bases between them. This CDR3 is built from 16 residues.

The chain carries TRBV19 and TRBJ1-1, with 10 bases that match TRBD1. J gave up 11 bases and V 4 bases, and 10 bases lay outside the gene matches. Per germline, CDR1 LNHDA and CDR2 SQIVND (reference sequence). The CDR3 totals 14 residues. CDR3 protein: CASSTGQGLPEAFF. In DNA, the CDR3 is TGTGCCAGTAGTACGGGACAGGGGTTACCAGAGGCTTTCTTT.

The chain employs TRBV7-9 and TRBJ1-1; no definite D call. V lost 5 bases and J lost 0, with 16 bases in between. The CDR3 runs 16 residues. Germline V gene lookup returns CDR1 SEHNR and CDR2 FQNEAQ (reference sequence). The CDR3 reads CASSPLVGSLNTEAFF. CDR3 in DNA: TGTGCCAGCAGCCCCCTGGTTGGCAGCTTGAACACTGAAGCTTTCTTT.

The chain employs TRBV4-1 and TRBJ2-5; 10 positions agree with TRBD1. The DNA matches TRBJ2-7 better at its end, which makes the J call doubtful. The CDR3 length is 15 residues. Germline loops: CDR1 MGHRA, CDR2 YSYEKL. Written as DNA, the CDR3 is TGCGCCAGCAGGTACCTTAGGACAGGGGGCTACGAGCAGTACTTC. Protein: CASRYLRTGGYEQYF.

Remarks on this clonotype: The junction differs from germline at one of its ends, possibly a read error. The CDR3 spells CASSEAGYSSGANVLTF. The CDR3, as DNA: TGTGCCAGCAGTGAAGCAGGGTACTCCTCTGGGGCCAACGTCCTGACCTTC. The chain is built from TRBV6-1 and TRBJ2-6; a weak D match, TRBD1 (5 bases). Germline assignment: CDR1 MNHNS and CDR2 SASEGT. The CDR3 contains 17 residues.